This T cell receptor beta chain was sequenced in a study of graft-versus-host responses after intestinal transplantation. Study observations and caveats: Within allografts, high graft-versus-host to host-versus-graft clonal ratios were seen among patients with graft-donor T cell macrochimerism.

TCRdb keeps only in-frame clones here, not all; method: immunoSEQ multiplex PCR. Of under 100,000 clones in the sample, roughly 92% were seen once. This clone has just a few counts. What it binds is not known. Trimming shortened V by 0 bases and J by 0 bases, and 6 bases separated the two germline ends. CDR3 size: 14 residues. Germline-derived CDR1 and CDR2 are SGHNT and YYREEE (reference sequence). The sequence derives from a human donor who was the organ donor for an intestinal transplant. V gene TRBV5-4 combines with J gene TRBJ1-1, with TRBD1 as a possible D gene (5 bases). The sample in question was unstimulated CD8+ T cells sorted from spleen or lymph node cells, obtained before transplant. The DNA for the CDR3 is TGTGCCAGCAGCTTGGACAGGATGAACACTGAAGCTTTCTTT. Its translation: CASSLDRMNTEAFF. Together with reference TRBV5-4 and TRBJ1-1, the CDR3 gives the full variable domain: ETGVTQSPTHLIKTRGQQVTLRCSSQSGHNTVSWYQQALGQGPQFIFQYYREEENGRGNFPPRFSGLQFPNYSSELNVNALELDDSALYLCASSLDRMNTEAFFGQGTRLTVV.